This T cell receptor (beta chain) was observed in a study of cytomegalovirus exposure and HLA in healthy donors. This CDR3 contains 15 residues. Germline-derived CDR1 and CDR2 are LNHDA and SQIVND (reference sequence). Use of 60 Vbeta and 13 Jbeta primers characterized the PCR. Generated by immunoSEQ multiplex PCR, the TCRdb table keeps only in-frame clones and is missing some. The sample has 85,000 to 90,000 clones; 85% are singletons. The chain recombines TRBV19 with TRBJ2-5; D is unresolved. Judging by the DNA end, TRBJ2-7 fits better; the J call may be wrong. This receptor was taken from a man in his forties or fifties in good health and CMV-seropositive. Sequenced input: PBMCs. The DNA of the CDR3 is TGTGCCAGTAGCCCCGAGGCCTCAAGCTCCTACGAGCAGTACTTC. Translating gives CASSPEASSSYEQYF.